Each of the 27 T cell receptor beta chains below was sequenced from the same sample in a study of blood T cell repertoires in COVID-19. TCRdb's table, derived via immunoSEQ multiplex PCR, lists solely in-frame clones and lacks some. This table has about 46,000 clones, about nine tenths appearing once. Material: peripheral blood. Receptors originate from a human donor in a cohort sampled during active COVID-19.

The rearrangement links TRBV10-2 to TRBJ2-7; D uncertain. Germline CDR1 reads WSHSY; CDR2 reads SAAADI. The CDR3 totals 11 residues. Trimming took 0 bases from V and 10 from J, leaving 7 bases between them. CDR3 in amino acids: CASSESLAQYF. CDR3 nucleotides: TGCGCCAGCAGTGAGTCTTTAGCTCAGTACTTC.

This chain connects TRBV2 to TRBJ1-2, with D maybe TRBD1 (5 bases). Trimming removed 7 bases at V and 7 bases at J, with 13 bases between. CDR3 length equals 12 residues. The germline CDR1 and CDR2 sequences are SNHLY and FYNNEI. Here the CDR3 reads CASMGRGFGYTF. The CDR3 DNA is TGTGCCAGCATGGGACGGGGGTTTGGCTACACCTTC. The whole variable domain, remainder taken from reference TRBV2 and TRBJ1-2, is EPEVTQTPSHQVTQMGQEVILRCVPISNHLYFYWYRQILGQKVEFLVSFYNNEISEKSEIFDDQFSVERPDGSNFTLKIRSTKLEDSAMYFCASMGRGFGYTFGSGTRLTVV.

This chain links TRBV19 with TRBJ1-2, with D unresolved. Germline V gene sequence: CDR1 LNHDA, CDR2 SQIVND (reference sequence). V lost 7 bases and J 5 bases, leaving 11 bases between the germline ends. The CDR3 contains 12 residues. The DNA for the CDR3 is TGTGCCAGTACCACATCATCATATGGCTACACCTTC. Its protein product is CASTTSSYGYTF.

This clone was seen once. The V gene is TRBV6-5, the J gene TRBJ2-7, with D hard to call. Between the trimmed V and J ends, which lost 2 bases and 4 bases, there was a span of 6 bases. Germline CDR1 and CDR2: MNHEY and SVGAGI. The CDR3 consists of 12 residues. The CDR3 loop reads CASSYRGYEQYF. CDR3 nucleotide sequence: TGTGCCAGCAGTTACCGAGGATACGAGCAGTACTTC.

This clone was detected once. V and J are TRBV4-2 and TRBJ1-2; 9 nucleotides agree with TRBD1. Germline V gene data show CDR1 as LGHNA and CDR2 as YNFKEQ. The trim removed 0 bases at V and 7 bases at J, leaving 12 bases unmatched. This CDR3 spans 17 amino acids. CDR3 sequence reads: CASSQELTGGGSFGYTF. The CDR3, as DNA: TGTGCCAGCAGCCAAGAATTAACAGGGGGCGGCTCCTTTGGCTACACCTTC.

This chain connects TRBV3-1 (or the pseudogene TRBV3-2) to TRBJ2-7; the match to TRBD2 covers 7 bases. This CDR3 has 14 residues. CDR1 LGHDT and CDR2 YNNKEL come from the germline V gene (reference sequence). Losses at the gene ends were 4 bases for V and 4 bases for J; bases not matched to a gene: 7. Written as DNA, the CDR3 is TGTGCCAGCAGCCCCAGCGGGGCCGAATACGAGCAGTACTTC. The encoded protein is CASSPSGAEYEQYF.

J is TRBJ1-1 and V is TRBV4-2; D is unresolved. CDR1 is LGHNA, CDR2 YNFKEQ, per germline. Trimming took off 3 bases at V and 1 base at J, with 6 bases between the two ends. The CDR3 spans 13 residues. CDR3: CASSQSGNTEAFF. The CDR3 region has the DNA TGTGCCAGCAGCCAGTCAGGGAACACTGAAGCTTTCTTT.

The gene calls are TRBV28 and TRBJ1-4; a weak D match, TRBD1 (5 bases). CDR1 and CDR2 from the germline V gene are MDHEN and SYDVKM. The V and J ends lost 8 bases and 7 bases respectively, with 14 bases between them. The CDR3 is 13 residues long. In nucleotides, the CDR3 is TGTGCCAGCCAGGGCTCGGTTAGTGAAAAACTGTTTTTT. It yields the protein CASQGSVSEKLFF.

The chain is built from TRBV19 and TRBJ2-1; maybe TRBD2 (5 bases). The germline gives CDR1 LNHDA, CDR2 SQIVND (reference sequence). CDR3 length: 12 amino acids. Trimming left V 5 bases short and J 11 bases short, with 13 bases between. CDR3 in amino acids: CASSESGLKQFF. The CDR3 nucleotides are TGTGCCAGTAGTGAGTCGGGGTTAAAGCAGTTCTTC.

The chain uses TRBV5-6 and TRBJ2-7; tentative D call: TRBD1 (6 bases). This CDR3 spans 14 amino acids. The germline V gene encodes CDR1 SGHDT and CDR2 YYEEEE. Trimming removed 0 bases from V and 3 bases from J, with 10 bases in between. CDR3 bases: TGTGCCAGCAGCTTGGGAGGGGGTGTCTACGAGCAGTACTTC. This codes for CASSLGGGVYEQYF.

V is TRBV4-2 and J is TRBJ1-2; D is perhaps TRBD1 (5 bases). This CDR3 is 14 amino acids long. Between the trimmed V and J ends, which lost 0 bases and 4 bases, there was a span of 9 bases. Germline V gene data show CDR1 as LGHNA and CDR2 as YNFKEQ. Here the CDR3 DNA reads TGTGCCAGCAGCCAAGATCGGACAAGCTATGGCTACACCTTC. This encodes CASSQDRTSYGYTF.

The rearrangement links TRBV3-1 (or the pseudogene TRBV3-2) to TRBJ2-1; 9 bases are shared with TRBD2. J lost 6 bases, V lost 4 bases, and 10 bases had no gene match. Germline CDR1 reads LGHDT; CDR2 reads YNNKEL (reference sequence). The CDR3 contains 16 residues. CDR3 loop: CASSPLLAGAGNEQFF. The CDR3 nucleotides are TGTGCCAGCAGCCCCCTTTTAGCGGGGGCCGGCAATGAGCAGTTCTTC.

Only a few counts were recorded for this clone. This chain uses TRBV7-9 with TRBJ2-7; D not certain. V was clipped by 1 base and J by 1 base, with 17 bases between them. Per germline, CDR1 SEHNR and CDR2 FQNEAQ (reference sequence). This CDR3 spans 17 amino acids. The DNA of the CDR3 is TGTGCCAGCAGCTTAGGTCTCGGAGATTGGTTTTCCTACGAGCAGTACTTC. Protein product: CASSLGLGDWFSYEQYF. Filled out from reference TRBV7-9 and TRBJ2-7, the complete variable domain reads DTGVSQNPRHKITKRGQNVTFRCDPISEHNRLYWYRQTLGQGPEFLTYFQNEAQLEKSRLLSDRFSAERPKGSFSTLEIQRTEQGDSAMYLCASSLGLGDWFSYEQYFGPGTRLTVT.

CDR3 protein: CASSLAGHGPFF. The CDR3 nucleotides read TGTGCCAGCAGCTTAGCAGGGCACGGTCCGTTCTTC. V gene TRBV11-3 combines with J gene TRBJ2-1, with a tentative D call TRBD1 (5 bases). This CDR3 spans 12 amino acids. The ends were cut back, 1 base at V and 15 bases at J, with 13 bases in the middle. The germline V gene encodes CDR1 SGHNT and CDR2 YENEEA.

This clone has only one observation. The chain is built from TRBV15 and TRBJ2-1; D possibly corresponds to TRBD2 (5 bases). Germline CDR1 and CDR2: LNHNV and YYDKDF (reference sequence). The CDR3 consists of 15 residues. Trimming cost V 1 base and J 0 bases, with 7 bases left between them. DNA for the CDR3: TGTGCCACCAGCAGAGGGGAGAACTCCTACAATGAGCAGTTCTTC. Encoded protein: CATSRGENSYNEQFF. The complete variable domain, with remaining parts taken from reference TRBV15 and TRBJ2-1, reads DAMVIQNPRYQVTQFGKPVTLSCSQTLNHNVMYWYQQKSSQAPKLLFHYYDKDFNNEADTPDNFQSRRPNTSFCFLDIRSPGLGDTAMYLCATSRGENSYNEQFFGPGTRLTVL.

This chain uses TRBV5-1 with TRBJ2-3; D is perhaps TRBD2 (6 bases). The CDR3 has 14 residues. Germline loops: CDR1 SGHRS, CDR2 YFSETQ. V gave up 4 bases and J gave up 2 bases, with 11 bases separating them. CDR3 DNA sequence: TGCGCCAGCAGCCCAGCGGGCTACACAGATACGCAGTATTTT. Its protein product is CASSPAGYTDTQYF.

This chain joins TRBV11-2 and TRBJ2-5; TRBD2 matches at 10 bases. Germline V gene lookup returns CDR1 SGHAT and CDR2 FQNNGV. CDR3 length: 16 amino acids. The ends lost 5 bases at V and 5 bases at J; junction bases unmatched: 11. The CDR3 sequence is CASSAGGSGGSETQYF. The CDR3 DNA reads as TGTGCCAGCAGCGCTGGTGGTAGCGGGGGGTCGGAGACCCAGTACTTC.

In this sample, this clone turned up once. The V call is TRBV6-5, the J call TRBJ2-5; the D gene is possibly TRBD2 (5 bases). CDR3 length equals 15 residues. Looked up from germline, CDR1 is MNHEY and CDR2 is SVGAGI. Trimming pared 4 bases from V and 3 bases from J, leaving 15 bases between. The CDR3 DNA is TGTGCCAGCAGTTCCTCATATTACGGGGAAGAGACCCAGTACTTC. Translating gives CASSSSYYGEETQYF.

This chain uses TRBV7-9 with TRBJ2-1; TRBD2 matches 10 bases. The CDR3 is made up of 15 amino acids. CDR1 and CDR2 from the germline V gene are SEHNR and FQNEAQ (reference sequence). V dropped 4 bases and J dropped 8; count of bases not matched to a gene: 8. CDR3 protein: CASSYASGSFYEQFF. The CDR3 nucleotides read TGTGCCAGCAGCTACGCTAGCGGGAGTTTCTATGAGCAGTTCTTC.

CDR3 region: CASSFTSGSSYEQYF. The CDR3 DNA reads as TGTGCCAGCAGCTTCACTAGCGGAAGCTCCTACGAGCAGTACTTC. V and J are TRBV7-2 and TRBJ2-7, with TRBD2 matching 8 bases. The length of the CDR3 is 15 residues. Germline V gives CDR1 SGHTA, CDR2 FQGNSA. Unmatched junction bases numbered 4, after V lost 3 bases and J lost 0 bases.

The chain employs TRBV6-5 and TRBJ2-5; the D gene is possibly TRBD1 (6 bases). The germline V gene has CDR1 MNHEY and CDR2 SVGAGI. V was cut by 6 bases and J by 5 bases, with 19 bases left in between. The CDR3 has 15 residues. This CDR3 is CASRRQQGITETQYF. The CDR3 DNA follows: TGTGCCAGCAGGCGCCAACAGGGAATTACGGAGACCCAGTACTTC.

The V gene is TRBV5-6, the J gene TRBJ2-5, with 9 bases fitting TRBD2. The CDR3 is 14 residues long. J gave up 7 bases and V 4 bases, and 8 bases lay outside the gene matches. CDR1 and CDR2 from the germline V gene are SGHDT and YYEEEE. CDR3 DNA sequence: TGTGCCAGCAGCCCCGGGACTAGCCCCCTGACCCAGTACTTC. Amino acids: CASSPGTSPLTQYF.

This chain connects TRBV7-8 to TRBJ1-4, with 7 bases matching TRBD1. The V gene's germline CDR1 is SGHVS and CDR2 FQNEAQ. The J segment lost 8 bases and the V segment lost 3 bases, leaving 9 bases of the junction unmatched. The CDR3 is 15 residues long. The CDR3 DNA follows: TGTGCCAGCAGCTTTGTGAACAGGGGTGACGAAAAACTGTTTTTT. The encoded protein is CASSFVNRGDEKLFF.

V gene TRBV5-5 combines with J gene TRBJ2-7; 7 nucleotides match TRBD1. CDR1 is SGHKS, CDR2 YYEKEE, per germline (reference sequence). This CDR3 region has 16 residues. V dropped 3 bases and J dropped 0; count of bases not matched to a gene: 9. The CDR3 bases are TGTGCCAGCAGCTCCCCCGGGACAGCCTACTCCTACGAGCAGTACTTC. Translation: CASSSPGTAYSYEQYF.

The chain couples TRBV30 to TRBJ1-1; the D is unclear. Germline assignment: CDR1 GTSNPN and CDR2 SVGIG (reference sequence). The V end lost 2 bases, the J end lost 1 base, and 5 bases lay between the germline ends. There are 12 residues in the CDR3. CDR3: CAWSPQNTEAFF. The CDR3 nucleotides read TGTGCCTGGAGTCCCCAGAACACTGAAGCTTTCTTT.

The V and J genes are TRBV13 and TRBJ1-4; the D is unclear. This CDR3 comprises 13 residues. V was trimmed by 6 bases and J by 0 bases, leaving 5 bases between them. Germline V gene lookup returns CDR1 PRHDT and CDR2 FYEKMQ (reference sequence). The CDR3 coding sequence is TGTGCCAGCAGAGGAGCAACTAATGAAAAACTGTTTTTT. Its translation is CASRGATNEKLFF.

The gene calls are TRBV28 and TRBJ2-1; TRBD2 might be the D (6 bases). The CDR3 has 17 residues. Germline V gives CDR1 MDHEN, CDR2 SYDVKM. V lost 3 bases, J lost 4 bases, and 19 bases lay in between. The CDR3 sequence is CASSLNNGLALYNEQFF. The CDR3 DNA reads as TGTGCCAGCAGTTTGAATAACGGCCTAGCGTTATACAATGAGCAGTTCTTC.